The text below deals with one TCR beta chain. This CDR3 has 15 residues. Germline CDR1 and CDR2: GTSNPN and SVGIG (reference sequence). Trimming left V 2 bases short and J 0 bases short, with 13 bases between. Authors' data handling: Nucleated cell number was recorded as an estimate derived from reference gene primer amplification. This table comes from immunoSEQ multiplex PCR, and its TCRdb copy is limited to in-frame clones, with some not included. V, J and clone size derive from that table, while D and trimming were established from the DNA sequence. The table lists 200,000 to 250,000 clones, about nine tenths of them singletons, with more than 5.5% in the top ten. These data originate in a study of blood T cell repertoires in COVID-19. Study at large: Collection of acute and convalescent COVID-19 samples took place in the United States, Italy and Spain. The cDNA or gDNA used as material had been derived from T cells, B-cell-depleted T cells, or PBMCs.

This receptor was identified in an elderly man with acute or convalescent COVID-19. The J gene is TRBJ1-1, the V gene TRBV30; the D gene is possibly TRBD1 (5 bases). Sequenced material: peripheral blood. DNA of the CDR3: TGTGCCTGGAGTCACGGGGGATTTATGAACACTGAAGCTTTCTTT. This codes for CAWSHGGFMNTEAFF.